This T cell receptor beta chain was sequenced in a study of shared clonotypes between healthy human individuals. Here immunoSEQ multiplex PCR was the method, and the copy in TCRdb shows in-frame clones only, minus some. Here the sample spans 1.4 million or so clones, less than 99% being singletons. Comment on this clone: Its antigen is not known.

Germline CDR1 reads SGHRS; CDR2 reads YFSETQ. The V end lost 7 bases, the J end lost 3 bases, and 13 bases lay between the germline ends. The CDR3 totals 13 residues. Whole-study findings and limits: Few donors limited the genetic and exposure-history diversity represented.

The source material was naive CD4+ T cells sorted from blood. Subset denoted: CD45RA+ positively selected. The chain combines TRBV5-1 with TRBJ1-2; D gene ambiguous. The receptor comes from a young man in good health. The CDR3 DNA is TGCGCCAGCGCCCCAGCCCCGGACTATGGCTACACCTTC. Translating gives CASAPAPDYGYTF. Together with reference TRBV5-1 and TRBJ1-2, the CDR3 gives the full variable domain: KAGVTQTPRYLIKTRGQQVTLSCSPISGHRSVSWYQQTPGQGLQFLFEYFSETQRNKGNFPGRFSGRQFSNSRSEMNVSTLELGDSALYLCASAPAPDYGYTFGSGTRLTVV.